The source of this TCR beta chain is a study of blood T cell repertoires in COVID-19. Study-level background: Sites in the United States, Italy and Spain provided acute and convalescent COVID-19 samples. T cells, B-cell-depleted T cells, or PBMCs supplied cDNA or gDNA.

The CDR3 has 14 residues. The germline gives CDR1 SGHRS, CDR2 YFSETQ. V was cut by 6 bases and J by 0 bases, with 10 bases left in between. Source study methods: Amplification of reference gene primers was used by the study to estimate nucleated cell counts. The table came from immunoSEQ multiplex PCR; TCRdb's copy has only in-frame clones and leaves some out. V and J calls and clone size are given by that table; D and trimming were obtained from the DNA. Of around 260,000 clones in the sample, around 82% were seen once. The sequencing input was peripheral blood. The genes are TRBV5-1 and TRBJ1-3; D is undetermined. The sequence was obtained from a person between 65 and 79 years old with COVID-19, enrolled during active disease. The CDR3 nucleotides are TGCGCCAGCACGGAGGCGGTCTCTGGAAACACCATATATTTT. Its translation is CASTEAVSGNTIYF. Full variable domain (rest looked up from reference TRBV5-1 and TRBJ1-3): KAGVTQTPRYLIKTRGQQVTLSCSPISGHRSVSWYQQTPGQGLQFLFEYFSETQRNKGNFPGRFSGRQFSNSRSEMNVSTLELGDSALYLCASTEAVSGNTIYFGEGSWLTVV.